The rows below give T cell receptor beta chains drawn from one sample of a study of siplizumab effects on memory and regulatory T cells. Assay: immunoSEQ multiplex PCR; the TCRdb copy retains only in-frame clones and omits some. Found here are over 80,000 clones, about 94% of them singletons; the top ten hold roughly 1.3%. Sequencing was carried out using non-Treg CD4+ T cells sorted from blood. All receptors come from a human donor in good health. The CDR3 runs from the conserved cysteine through the conserved F or W. Each record gives: J gene, V gene, clone size, D gene, CDR3 protein, CDR3 DNA. The D gene is left open where the match is weak. Clone size is not always given. Where it is, it says once, few, many or a class for expanded clones.

j_gene: TRBJ1-2
v_gene: TRBV2
abundance: NA
d_gene: NA
CDR3aa: CAARQDQTYGYTF
CDR3nt: TGTGCCGCCCGACAGGACCAGACCTATGGCTACACCTTC

j_gene: TRBJ2-6
v_gene: TRBV5-6
abundance: NA
d_gene: NA
CDR3aa: CASIHVNSQSRANVLTF
CDR3nt: TGTGCCAGCATTCACGTCAATAGTCAAAGTCGGGCCAACGTCCTGACTTTC

j_gene: TRBJ2-7
v_gene: TRBV28
abundance: NA
d_gene: TRBD1
CDR3aa: CAGSTGTGRGEQYF
CDR3nt: TGTGCCGGATCAACGGGGACAGGGCGCGGCGAGCAGTACTTC

j_gene: TRBJ2-1
v_gene: TRBV18
abundance: NA
d_gene: NA
CDR3aa: CASSPPVMGWQFF
CDR3nt: TGTGCCAGCTCACCACCGGTAATGGGATGGCAGTTCTTC

j_gene: TRBJ2-7
v_gene: TRBV6-5
abundance: NA
d_gene: NA
CDR3aa: CASSYLLEQYF
CDR3nt: TGTGCCAGCAGTTATCTTCTCGAGCAGTACTTC

j_gene: TRBJ2-1
v_gene: TRBV12-5
abundance: NA
d_gene: NA
CDR3aa: CASDRQRGSDEQFF
CDR3nt: TGTGCTAGTGATCGACAGAGGGGATCCGATGAGCAGTTCTTC

j_gene: TRBJ1-3
v_gene: TRBV28
abundance: NA
d_gene: NA
CDR3aa: CASRPGPRTTIYF
CDR3nt: TGTGCCAGCAGGCCCGGGCCTAGGACTACCATATATTTT

j_gene: TRBJ2-3
v_gene: TRBV2
abundance: NA
d_gene: NA
CDR3aa: CASSQQGTSTDTQYF
CDR3nt: TGTGCCAGCAGTCAACAGGGGACTAGCACAGATACGCAGTATTTT

j_gene: TRBJ1-1
v_gene: TRBV12-5
abundance: NA
d_gene: TRBD1
CDR3aa: CASGLGTGTGVSFF
CDR3nt: TGTGCTAGTGGTTTGGGGACCGGGACAGGGGTTTCTTTCTTT

j_gene: TRBJ2-1
v_gene: TRBV6-4
abundance: NA
d_gene: TRBD2
CDR3aa: CASSETTSGMPQFF
CDR3nt: TGTGCCAGCAGTGAGACGACTAGCGGAATGCCGCAGTTCTTC

j_gene: TRBJ2-7
v_gene: TRBV29-1
abundance: NA
d_gene: NA
CDR3aa: CSVGSGFDEQYF
CDR3nt: TGCAGCGTTGGATCAGGGTTCGACGAGCAGTACTTC

j_gene: TRBJ1-2
v_gene: TRBV5-1
abundance: NA
d_gene: NA
CDR3aa: CASSSDISYGYTF
CDR3nt: TGCGCCAGCAGCTCGGACATCTCCTATGGCTACACCTTC

j_gene: TRBJ2-5
v_gene: TRBV25-1
abundance: NA
d_gene: NA
CDR3aa: CASSEPQETQYF
CDR3nt: TGTGCCAGCAGTGAGCCTCAAGAGACCCAGTACTTC

j_gene: TRBJ2-6
v_gene: TRBV28
abundance: NA
d_gene: NA
CDR3aa: CASNPRAPNVLTF
CDR3nt: TGTGCCAGCAACCCACGGGCTCCCAACGTCCTGACTTTC

j_gene: TRBJ2-5
v_gene: TRBV7-9
abundance: NA
d_gene: NA
CDR3aa: CASTLGWLPRKETQYF
CDR3nt: TGTGCCAGCACCCTGGGCTGGCTCCCAAGGAAGGAGACCCAGTACTTC

j_gene: TRBJ1-4
v_gene: TRBV18
abundance: NA
d_gene: NA
CDR3aa: CASSREAPNEKLFF
CDR3nt: TGTGCCAGCTCACGGGAAGCCCCTAATGAAAAACTGTTTTTT

j_gene: TRBJ1-1
v_gene: TRBV20-1
abundance: NA
d_gene: NA
CDR3aa: CSAPRDFEAFF
CDR3nt: TGCAGTGCCCCCCGGGACTTTGAAGCTTTCTTT

j_gene: TRBJ1-2
v_gene: TRBV5-4
abundance: once
d_gene: NA
CDR3aa: CASSLLGVTNYGYTF
CDR3nt: TGTGCCAGCAGCTTGCTTGGGGTTACTAACTATGGCTACACCTTC

j_gene: TRBJ1-1
v_gene: TRBV19
abundance: NA
d_gene: TRBD1
CDR3aa: CASSPWTGQSPVEAFF
CDR3nt: TGTGCCAGTAGTCCATGGACAGGGCAATCACCAGTGGAAGCTTTCTTT

j_gene: TRBJ1-3
v_gene: TRBV14
abundance: NA
d_gene: NA
CDR3aa: CASSPIGGSGNTIYF
CDR3nt: TGTGCCAGCAGCCCCATAGGGGGGTCCGGAAACACCATATATTTT

j_gene: TRBJ2-1
v_gene: TRBV5-4
abundance: NA
d_gene: NA
CDR3aa: CASSQTQVEQFF
CDR3nt: TGTGCCAGCAGCCAAACTCAGGTTGAGCAGTTCTTC

j_gene: TRBJ2-1
v_gene: TRBV6-1
abundance: NA
d_gene: TRBD2
CDR3aa: CASSEREGLGYNEQFF
CDR3nt: TGTGCCAGCAGTGAGCGGGAGGGTCTGGGGTACAATGAGCAGTTCTTC

j_gene: TRBJ2-6
v_gene: TRBV30
abundance: NA
d_gene: NA
CDR3aa: CAGPQSSSSGANVLTF
CDR3nt: TGTGCCGGGCCCCAGAGCTCCAGCTCTGGGGCCAACGTCCTGACTTTC

j_gene: TRBJ2-7
v_gene: TRBV27
abundance: NA
d_gene: TRBD1
CDR3aa: CASSLDRASYEQYF
CDR3nt: TGTGCCAGCAGCCTGGACAGGGCTTCCTACGAGCAGTACTTC